The 18 T cell receptor beta chains below all came from one sample that was sequenced in a study of T cell responses to AZD1222 COVID-19 vaccine. The method was immunoSEQ multiplex PCR; TCRdb's version includes in-frame clones alone and lacks a portion of them. The table lists 77,000 or so clones, approximately 90% of them singletons. Specimen: peripheral blood, collected 28 days after the second AZD1222 dose. The source of these receptors is an adult who received the AZD1222 COVID-19 vaccine.

The chain links TRBV19 to TRBJ1-4, with D unresolved. V lost 3 bases and J lost 6, with 11 bases in between. Germline CDR1 LNHDA, CDR2 SQIVND (reference sequence). CDR3 length: 14 amino acids. The CDR3 DNA follows: TGTGCCAGTAGTATCGAACAGACCCATGAAAAACTGTTTTTT. Residues: CASSIEQTHEKLFF. The full variable domain, with the rest looked up from reference TRBV19 and TRBJ1-4, is DGGITQSPKYLFRKEGQNVTLSCEQNLNHDAMYWYRQDPGQGLRLIYYSQIVNDFQKGDIAEGYSVSREKKESFPLTVTSAQKNPTAFYLCASSIEQTHEKLFFGSGTQLSVL.

The chain uses TRBV18 and TRBJ2-1; 10 bases map to TRBD2. This CDR3 contains 19 residues. Germline CDR1 is KGHSH and CDR2 is LQKENI. The V and J ends lost 3 bases and 0 bases, in that order; junction bases with no gene match: 11. CDR3 sequence reads: CASSPLVGAGGISYNEQFF. Here the CDR3 DNA reads TGTGCCAGCTCACCCCTCGTCGGAGCGGGAGGGATCTCCTACAATGAGCAGTTCTTC. Drawing the rest from reference TRBV18 and TRBJ2-1, the complete variable domain is NAGVMQNPRHLVRRRGQEARLRCSPMKGHSHVYWYRQLPEEGLKFMVYLQKENIIDESGMPKERFSAEFPKEGPSILRIQQVVRGDSAAYFCASSPLVGAGGISYNEQFFGPGTRLTVL.

This clone is a singleton in its sample. This rearrangement joins TRBV21-1 to TRBJ2-7; the table's TRBD1 call for D was not verified on the DNA. TRBV21-1 corresponds to a pseudogene. CDR3 length equals 15 residues. The CDR3 reads CASSLFRQSSYEQYF. The CDR3 nucleotides are TGTGCCAGCAGCTTGTTTAGACAGTCCTCCTACGAGCAGTACTTC.

This chain links TRBV2 with TRBJ1-1; 12 bases are shared with TRBD1. V dropped 0 bases and J dropped 10; count of bases not matched to a gene: 6. Looked up from germline, CDR1 is SNHLY and CDR2 is FYNNEI. The CDR3 runs 15 residues. The CDR3 nucleotides are TGTGCCAGCAGTGAAGCGCGAGGGACAGGGGGCCGAGCTTTCTTT. As protein: CASSEARGTGGRAFF.

This chain connects TRBV5-5 to TRBJ2-5; D perhaps matches TRBD1 (5 bases). This CDR3 spans 16 amino acids. V lost 1 base and J lost 2, with 15 bases in between. Germline loops: CDR1 SGHKS, CDR2 YYEKEE (reference sequence). CDR3 loop: CASSLWGRRTQETQYF. CDR3 DNA: TGTGCCAGCAGCTTGTGGGGCAGGCGAACTCAAGAGACCCAGTACTTC.

The chain employs TRBV29-1 and TRBJ2-1; 7 nucleotides line up with TRBD2. The CDR3 length is 15 residues. CDR1 is SQVTM and CDR2 is ANQGSEA in the germline V gene. The ends lost 3 bases at V and 0 bases at J; junction bases unmatched: 5. The DNA of the CDR3 is TGCAGCGTTGATTGGGGGAGGGCCTCCTACAATGAGCAGTTCTTC. As protein: CSVDWGRASYNEQFF.

The chain joins TRBV27 to TRBJ2-7, with 7 nucleotides matching TRBD1. The CDR3 has 13 amino acids. Germline CDR1 MNHEY, CDR2 SMNVEV (reference sequence). The CDR3 sequence is CATQTRQGHEQYF. CDR3 DNA: TGTGCGACGCAGACGAGACAGGGCCACGAGCAGTACTTC.

CDR3 coding DNA: TGCGCCAGCAGCTTGGCCCAAGGGCAGTTAGGCTACACCTTC. Amino acids: CASSLAQGQLGYTF. J is TRBJ1-2 and V is TRBV5-1; no reliable D call. The V gene's germline CDR1 is SGHRS and CDR2 YFSETQ. With 0 bases removed from V and 8 bases from J, the gap between germline ends came to 14 bases. This CDR3 has 14 amino acids.

The V call is TRBV2, the J call TRBJ2-7, with unresolved D. The germline CDR1 and CDR2 sequences are SNHLY and FYNNEI. The CDR3 totals 11 residues. Trimming took 0 bases from V and 4 from J, leaving 1 base between them. The CDR3 nucleotides read TGTGCCAGCAGTGAAGCGTACGAGCAGTACTTC. This encodes CASSEAYEQYF.

The chain has TRBV7-2 and TRBJ2-1; maybe TRBD1 (5 bases). The germline CDR1 and CDR2 sequences are SGHTA and FQGNSA. The V end lost 5 bases, the J end lost 3 bases, and 20 bases lay between the germline ends. The CDR3 contains 17 residues. The CDR3 DNA follows: TGTGCCAGCAGCCGTGGAAGTGCAGGGAACAGCTACAATGAGCAGTTCTTC. Residues: CASSRGSAGNSYNEQFF. Drawing the rest from reference TRBV7-2 and TRBJ2-1, the complete variable domain is GAGVSQSPSNKVTEKGKDVELRCDPISGHTALYWYRQSLGQGLEFLIYFQGNSAPDKSGLPSDRFSAERTGGSVSTLTIQRTQQEDSAVYLCASSRGSAGNSYNEQFFGPGTRLTVL.

This chain uses TRBV6-1 with TRBJ1-5; no firm D call. The germline CDR1 and CDR2 sequences are MNHNS and SASEGT. Trimming removed 3 bases at V and 7 bases at J, with 4 bases between. The CDR3 has 11 residues. The CDR3 sequence: CASSEGQPQHF. The CDR3 bases are TGTGCCAGCAGTGAGGGACAGCCCCAGCATTTT.

The V call is TRBV6-2 or TRBV6-3, the J call TRBJ1-4; 9 bases are shared with TRBD1. The CDR3 loop spans 14 amino acids. CDR1 and CDR2 (germline): MNHEY, SVGEGT. Unmatched junction bases numbered 5, after V lost 4 bases and J lost 8 bases. This chain's CDR3 is CASSWTGVKEKLFF. The CDR3, as DNA: TGTGCCAGCAGTTGGACAGGGGTGAAAGAAAAACTGTTTTTT.

The rearrangement links TRBV9 to TRBJ2-7, with D perhaps assigned TRBD1 or TRBD2 (7 bases each). The V and J ends lost 4 bases and 3 bases respectively, with 17 bases between them. The CDR3 totals 15 residues. Germline V lookup: CDR1 SGDLS, CDR2 YYNGEE. The CDR3 DNA sequence: TGTGCCAGCAGCCCGTCAGCGGGACAGTACTACGAGCAGTACTTC. It yields the protein CASSPSAGQYYEQYF.

The rearrangement joins TRBV30 to TRBJ2-5; D may match TRBD1 or TRBD2 (7 bases each). CDR3 length: 15 amino acids. V was clipped by 1 base and J by 2 bases, with 14 bases between them. Germline CDR1 reads GTSNPN; CDR2 reads SVGIG (reference sequence). The CDR3 here is CAWSGGRGPQETQYF. CDR3 bases: TGTGCCTGGAGTGGGGGGAGGGGGCCTCAAGAGACCCAGTACTTC. Supplemented by reference TRBV30 and TRBJ2-5, the full variable domain reads SQTIHQWPATLVQPVGSPLSLECTVEGTSNPNLYWYRQAAGRGLQLLFYSVGIGQISSEVPQNLSASRPQDRQFILSSKKLLLSDSGFYLCAWSGGRGPQETQYFGPGTRLLVL.

The chain links TRBV19 to TRBJ2-1; weak D call: TRBD2 (6 bases). Germline CDR1 and CDR2: LNHDA and SQIVND (reference sequence). The CDR3 is made up of 13 amino acids. V was trimmed by 8 bases and J by 1 base, leaving 9 bases between them. In DNA, the CDR3 is TGTGCCAGTCGCCGGGAGTCCTACAATGAGCAGTTCTTC. Translated, it gives CASRRESYNEQFF.

V gene TRBV7-2 combines with J gene TRBJ1-1; D gene ambiguous. This CDR3 is built from 15 residues. V lost 0 bases and J 2 bases, leaving 10 bases between the germline ends. The V gene's germline CDR1 is SGHTA and CDR2 FQGNSA. CDR3 in DNA: TGTGCCAGCAGCTTAGCGTTGGGGTATAACACTGAAGCTTTCTTT. Translation: CASSLALGYNTEAFF.

The chain recombines TRBV15 with TRBJ2-3, with 12 nucleotides matching TRBD2. CDR3 size: 20 residues. Germline V gene data show CDR1 as LNHNV and CDR2 as YYDKDF (reference sequence). The V gene end was trimmed by 1 base and the J gene end by 0 bases; junction bases not matched to a gene: 11. CDR3 DNA sequence: TGTGCCACCAGCAGAGCTTGGGGGACTAGCGGGCCTACTAGCACAGATACGCAGTATTTT. This translates into CATSRAWGTSGPTSTDTQYF.

This chain links TRBV14 with TRBJ1-2; D uncertain. V was shortened by 5 bases and J by 4 bases, with 11 bases between the two germline ends. This CDR3 is built from 13 residues. Germline V lookup: CDR1 SGHDN, CDR2 FVKESK. DNA for the CDR3: TGTGCCAGCAGCACGACACATTCCTATGGCTACACCTTC. Residues: CASSTTHSYGYTF.